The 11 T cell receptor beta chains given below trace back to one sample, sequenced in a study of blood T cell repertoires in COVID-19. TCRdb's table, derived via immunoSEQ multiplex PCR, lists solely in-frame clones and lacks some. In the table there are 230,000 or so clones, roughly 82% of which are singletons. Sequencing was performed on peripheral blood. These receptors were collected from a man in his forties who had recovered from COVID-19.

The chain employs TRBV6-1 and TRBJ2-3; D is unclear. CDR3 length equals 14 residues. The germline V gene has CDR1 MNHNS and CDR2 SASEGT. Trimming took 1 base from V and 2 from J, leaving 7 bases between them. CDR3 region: CASSEGAATDTQYF. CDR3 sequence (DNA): TGTGCCAGCAGTGAAGGCGCGGCCACAGATACGCAGTATTTT.

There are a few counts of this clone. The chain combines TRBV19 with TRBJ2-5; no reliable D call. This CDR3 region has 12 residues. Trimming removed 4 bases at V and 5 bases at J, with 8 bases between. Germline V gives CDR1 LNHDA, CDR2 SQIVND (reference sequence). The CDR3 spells CASSKAAETQYF. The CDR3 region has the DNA TGTGCCAGTAGTAAGGCAGCGGAGACCCAGTACTTC.

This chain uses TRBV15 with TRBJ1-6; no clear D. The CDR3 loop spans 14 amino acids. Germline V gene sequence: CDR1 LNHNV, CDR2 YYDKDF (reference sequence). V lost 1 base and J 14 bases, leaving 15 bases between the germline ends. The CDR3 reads CATSRASTAGSLHF. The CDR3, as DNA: TGTGCCACCAGCAGAGCCTCAACAGCTGGATCCCTCCACTTT.

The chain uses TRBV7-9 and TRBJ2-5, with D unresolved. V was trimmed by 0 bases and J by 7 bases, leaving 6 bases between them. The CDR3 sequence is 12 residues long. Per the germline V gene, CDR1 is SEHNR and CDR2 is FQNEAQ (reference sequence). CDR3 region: CASSLATRTQYF. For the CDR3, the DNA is TGTGCCAGCAGCTTAGCGACAAGGACCCAGTACTTC.

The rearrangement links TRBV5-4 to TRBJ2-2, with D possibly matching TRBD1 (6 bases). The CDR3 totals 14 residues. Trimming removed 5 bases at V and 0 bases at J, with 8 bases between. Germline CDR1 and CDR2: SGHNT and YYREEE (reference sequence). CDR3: CASRRTANTGELFF. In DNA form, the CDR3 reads TGTGCCAGCAGGAGGACAGCGAACACCGGGGAGCTGTTTTTT. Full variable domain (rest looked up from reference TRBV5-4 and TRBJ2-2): ETGVTQSPTHLIKTRGQQVTLRCSSQSGHNTVSWYQQALGQGPQFIFQYYREEENGRGNFPPRFSGLQFPNYSSELNVNALELDDSALYLCASRRTANTGELFFGEGSRLTVL.

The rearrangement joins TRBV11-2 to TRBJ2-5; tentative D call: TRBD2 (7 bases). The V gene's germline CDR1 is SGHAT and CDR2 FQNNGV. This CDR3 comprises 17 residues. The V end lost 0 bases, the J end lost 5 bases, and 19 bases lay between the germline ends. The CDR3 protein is CASSLEGGGSWWETQYF. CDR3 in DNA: TGTGCCAGCAGCTTAGAGGGGGGCGGGAGTTGGTGGGAGACCCAGTACTTC.

CDR3 region: CASSSTDLGSYNSPLHF. The CDR3 coding sequence is TGTGCCAGCAGCTCCACGGACTTAGGCTCCTATAATTCACCCCTCCACTTT. J is TRBJ1-6 and V is TRBV5-6, with D unresolved. Trimming took 3 bases from V and 0 from J, leaving 13 bases between them. This CDR3 spans 17 amino acids. From germline, CDR1 is SGHDT and CDR2 YYEEEE.

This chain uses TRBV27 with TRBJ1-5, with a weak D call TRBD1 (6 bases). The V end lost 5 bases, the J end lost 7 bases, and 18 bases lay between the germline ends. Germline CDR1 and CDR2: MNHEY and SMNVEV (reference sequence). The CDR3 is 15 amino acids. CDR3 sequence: CASSGWGRMGQPQHF. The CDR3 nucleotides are TGTGCCAGCAGTGGGTGGGGGCGGATGGGGCAGCCCCAGCATTTT.

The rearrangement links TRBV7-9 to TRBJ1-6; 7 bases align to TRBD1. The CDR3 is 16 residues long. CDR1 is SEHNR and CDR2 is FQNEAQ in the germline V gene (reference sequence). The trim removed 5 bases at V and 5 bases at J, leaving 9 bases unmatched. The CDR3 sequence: CASSDAERGHNSPLHF. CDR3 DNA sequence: TGTGCCAGCAGCGACGCGGAAAGGGGGCATAATTCACCCCTCCACTTT.

As DNA, the CDR3 is TGTGCCTGGAGTGTCCAGGGTGTCTACGAGCAGTACTTC. It is translated as CAWSVQGVYEQYF. V gene TRBV30 combines with J gene TRBJ2-7; perhaps TRBD1 as D (5 bases). The germline gives CDR1 GTSNPN, CDR2 SVGIG (reference sequence). The ends were cut back, 0 bases at V and 3 bases at J, with 9 bases in the middle. CDR3 length equals 13 residues.

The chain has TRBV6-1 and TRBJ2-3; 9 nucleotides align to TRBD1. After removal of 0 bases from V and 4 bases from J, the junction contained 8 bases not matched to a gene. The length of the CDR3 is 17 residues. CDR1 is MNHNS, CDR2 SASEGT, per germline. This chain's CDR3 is CASSEALGTGLSDTQYF. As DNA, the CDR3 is TGTGCCAGCAGTGAAGCGCTAGGGACAGGGTTATCAGATACGCAGTATTTT.